A selection of T cell receptor beta chains follows, all from one sample in a study of neurological immune-mediated disorders. TCRdb called the 5' RACE reads again in MiXCR, with one record for every CDR3 protein. In the table there are about 50,000 distinct CDR3 sequences, 10% of which are singletons. Sequenced material: PBMCs. The receptors shown here come from a man in his sixties or seventies with HTLV-1-associated myelopathy (HAM/TSP). CDR3s include the opening cysteine and the closing phenylalanine or tryptophan. A D gene is named only where the DNA matches it firmly. Size values are once, few and many counts, or a class for expanded clones, and some rows have none.

many | TRBJ1-1 | TRBV12-3/TRBV12-4 | NA | CASSPRRRTEAFF | TGTGCCAGCAGTCCCAGACGTAGGACTGAAGCTTTCTTT
many | TRBJ2-7 | TRBV4-2 | NA | CASSQEVRAEQYF | TGTGCCAGCAGCCAAGAGGTCCGCGCCGAGCAGTACTTC
many | TRBJ2-3 | TRBV29-1 | TRBD2 | CSVIGLAGDTQYF | TGCAGCGTTATAGGACTAGCGGGAGATACGCAGTATTTT
many | TRBJ2-7 | TRBV5-4 | NA | CASSVTGRGEQYF | TGTGCCAGCAGCGTTACAGGGAGGGGTGAGCAGTACTTC
few | TRBJ1-3 | TRBV12-3/TRBV12-4 | NA | CASTPDRKPGNTIYF | TGTGCCAGCACCCCGGACAGAAAGCCTGGAAACACCATATATTTT
many | TRBJ2-3 | TRBV7-2 | TRBD1 | CASSHAPYRGRGTDTQYF | TGTGCCAGCAGCCACGCTCCTTACAGGGGACGCGGAACAGATACGCAGTATTTT
many | TRBJ1-4 | TRBV12-3/TRBV12-4 | TRBD1 | CASSQTGGIEKLFF | TGTGCCAGCAGCCAGACAGGGGGGATCGAAAAACTGTTTTTT
many | TRBJ2-3 | TRBV7-9 | NA | CASSPTTSTDTQYF | TGTGCCAGCAGCCCGACTACTAGCACAGATACGCAGTATTTT
many | TRBJ2-5 | TRBV7-2 | NA | CASSLGQWKETQYF | TGTGCCAGCAGCTTAGGACAGTGGAAAGAGACCCAGTACTTC
many | TRBJ2-7 | TRBV7-2 | NA | CASSLSGNPTYEQYF | TGTGCCAGCAGCTTGTCGGGGAACCCGACCTACGAGCAGTACTTC
many | TRBJ2-1 | TRBV12-3/TRBV12-4 | NA | CASSLAGENYNEQFF | TGTGCCAGCAGTTTAGCGGGAGAAAACTACAATGAGCAGTTCTTC
many | TRBJ2-7 | TRBV7-2 | TRBD2 | CASSEPAGLSYEQYF | TGTGCCAGCAGCGAGCCAGCGGGGCTCTCCTACGAGCAGTACTTC
many | TRBJ2-5 | TRBV20-1 | NA | CSAALDPREAQYF | TGCAGTGCCGCACTAGACCCAAGAGAGGCCCAGTACTTC
NA | TRBJ2-7 | TRBV20-1 | TRBD1 | CSARATGAHEQYF | TGCAGTGCTAGAGCAACAGGGGCCCACGAGCAGTACTTC
NA | TRBJ2-6 | TRBV15 | NA | CATSRDAGSGANVLTF | TGTGCCACCAGCAGAGATGCGGGATCGGGGGCCAACGTCCTGACTTTC
many | TRBJ1-5 | TRBV27 | NA | CASSRRDRGPQHF | TGTGCCAGCAGCCGACGGGACCGAGGGCCCCAGCATTTT
NA | TRBJ1-1 | TRBV9 | TRBD1 | CASSVGQGDTEAFF | TGTGCCAGCAGCGTAGGACAGGGGGACACTGAAGCTTTCTTT
many | TRBJ2-1 | TRBV7-2 | NA | CASSSYGTPNPSLSYNEQFF | TGTGCCAGCAGCTCCTACGGGACTCCCAATCCAAGTTTATCCTACAATGAGCAGTTCTTC
many | TRBJ2-5 | TRBV15 | TRBD2 | CATSRDSSGETQYF | TGTGCCACCAGCAGAGATTCTAGCGGTGAGACCCAGTACTTC
many | TRBJ2-5 | TRBV4-1 | TRBD1 | CASSQDRGLVETQYF | TGCGCCAGCAGCCAAGACAGGGGGCTAGTCGAGACCCAGTACTTC
many | TRBJ2-3 | TRBV7-9 | TRBD2 | CASSPGRAGDRTDTQYF | TGTGCCAGCAGCCCCGGTAGAGCGGGAGATCGCACAGATACGCAGTATTTT
NA | TRBJ2-2 | TRBV10-1 | NA | CASSESGGRGELFF | TGCGCCAGCAGTGAGTCCGGGGGACGCGGGGAGCTGTTTTTT
many | TRBJ1-5 | TRBV5-5 | TRBD1 | CASSRLGTGLNQPQHF | TGTGCCAGCAGCCGACTCGGGACAGGGCTGAATCAGCCCCAGCATTTT
many | TRBJ1-1 | TRBV6-2/TRBV6-3 | NA | CASSTRGVVSKAFF | TGTGCCAGCAGTACGAGAGGAGTTGTTTCAAAAGCTTTCTTT
NA | TRBJ2-3 | TRBV20-1 | NA | CSAPSESTDTQYF | TGCAGTGCCCCCTCCGAGAGCACAGATACGCAGTATTTT
many | TRBJ2-2 | TRBV5-1 | TRBD2 | CASSSDGTKNTGELFF | TGCGCCAGCAGCTCGGACGGGACTAAGAACACCGGGGAGCTGTTTTTT
many | TRBJ2-6 | TRBV6-6 | NA | CATLGLSGANVLTF | TGTGCCACCCTTGGGCTCTCTGGGGCCAACGTCCTGACTTTC